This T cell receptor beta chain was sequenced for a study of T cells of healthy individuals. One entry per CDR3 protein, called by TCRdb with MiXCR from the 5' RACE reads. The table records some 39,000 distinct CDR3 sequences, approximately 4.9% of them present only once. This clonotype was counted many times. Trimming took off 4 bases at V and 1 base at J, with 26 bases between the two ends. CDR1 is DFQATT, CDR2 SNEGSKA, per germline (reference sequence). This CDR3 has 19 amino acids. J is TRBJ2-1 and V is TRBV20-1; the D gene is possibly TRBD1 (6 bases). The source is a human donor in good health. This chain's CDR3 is CSATIPVTGWGRSYNEQFF. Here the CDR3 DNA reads TGCAGTGCTACCATCCCGGTCACAGGGTGGGGTAGGTCCTACAATGAGCAGTTCTTC.